This TCR beta chain emerged from a study of CD8 T cells in ankylosing spondylitis (dated 2017 in TCRdb). With respect to the entire study: To find TCR variants linked to disease, the study profiled T cell receptor beta repertoires in ankylosing spondylitis patients and healthy donors. The full study cohort comprised around 25 ankylosing spondylitis patients and some 110 healthy donors. Samples of peripheral blood were taken, and for ankylosing spondylitis patients, synovial fluid was collected as well. General conclusions and limits of the study: Some TCR beta motif variants had previously been reported in synovial fluid and blood of reactive arthritis patients, which suggested common disease-initiation mechanisms. The disease-linked clones showed a CD8+ phenotype and occurred at relatively low frequencies in peripheral blood. Blood from ankylosing spondylitis patients appeared to be characterized by a TCR beta motif composed of 7 to 9 highly homologous amino acid variants. The disease-linked clones were reported as significantly enriched in matched synovial fluid samples from ankylosing spondylitis patients.

Comments on this clonotype: Its antigen is not yet known. Base qualities are missing; no much larger clone stands one base away.

Sequencing was carried out with an Illumina HiSeq 2500. Quantitative 5'-RACE with molecular barcodes was used to prepare TCR beta libraries. As for the original processing: Disease-linked TCR variants were identified with a new computational method built on a probabilistic model of VDJ rearrangement. TCRdb itself trimmed the public reads at Q25 with fastp, ran MiXCR and retained productive beta chains. When rows share a CDR3 protein, they turn into one entry using the most common DNA and genes. TCRdb's processing, not the authors' own work, is the source of the V and J calls. The sample table lists under 950,000 distinct CDR3 sequences, under 20% of them with a count of one. Jointly, the top ten make up 15% to 20% of the sample. For CDR1 and CDR2, the germline V gene lists SNHLY and FYNNEI. Reading from cysteine to phenylalanine, the CDR3 counts 13 amino acids. Only the CDR3 region is kept as DNA, spanning 39 bases read in frame from base 1. V loses 6 bases, J loses 5 bases, and the germline ends lie 11 bases apart.

The receptor comes from a male donor with ankylosing spondylitis. The sequencing sample was made of blood, either unsorted or a sorted T cell fraction (not recorded which). The chain couples TRBV2 to TRBJ2-1, with the D call perhaps TRBD1 or TRBD2, each one matching 5 bases. In nucleotide form, the sequence is TGTGCCAGCAGGGGGGAAGGGCACAATGAGCAGTTCTTC. Translated, it reads CASRGEGHNEQFF.